These 5 T cell receptor beta chains were all obtained from the same sample, sequenced in a study of T cells after yellow fever vaccination. TCRdb called the 5' RACE reads again in MiXCR, with one record for every CDR3 protein. Of 95,000 to 150,000 distinct CDR3 sequences in the sample, 7.4% were seen once. Here the sequenced sample was CD4+ T cells sorted from PBMCs, taken more than 8 days after the first yellow fever vaccination. These receptors all come from a man younger than 35 who received the YFV17D yellow fever vaccine.

This clonotype was detected ten times or more. CDR3 coding DNA: TGTGCCAGCAGCCTAGGGGGTGGTGAGCAGTTCTTC. This translates into CASSLGGGEQFF. The V call is TRBV5-4, the J call TRBJ2-1, with D maybe TRBD1 (6 bases). The V gene's germline CDR1 is SGHNT and CDR2 YYREEE (reference sequence). V dropped 4 bases and J dropped 9 bases, with 11 bases sitting between them. There are 12 residues in the CDR3.

This clonotype was recorded at least ten times. J is TRBJ1-5 and V is TRBV20-1; D is unresolved. The germline gives CDR1 DFQATT, CDR2 SNEGSKA (reference sequence). This CDR3 is built from 12 residues. The germline V and J ends were trimmed by 3 bases and 0 bases, with 3 bases remaining between them. The chain's CDR3 is CSARNSNQPQHF. The CDR3 coding sequence is TGCAGTGCTAGGAATAGCAATCAGCCCCAGCATTTT.

This clonotype came up many times. The DNA of the CDR3 is TGTGCCAGCAGCCTATTACAGGGGGCGACTGAAGCTTTCTTT. Its translation is CASSLLQGATEAFF. V usage is TRBV7-2 and J usage is TRBJ1-1; TRBD1 aligns across 9 bases. V trimming: 5 bases; J trimming: 5 bases; junction bases outside the gene matches: 6. CDR1 is SGHTA and CDR2 is FQGNSA in the germline V gene. The CDR3 sequence is 14 residues long.

This clonotype was observed at least ten times. V is TRBV12-3 or TRBV12-4 and J is TRBJ1-1, with TRBD1 matching 9 bases. The CDR3 is 14 residues long. V gave up 4 bases and J gave up 7 bases; unmatched junction bases: 7. As DNA, the CDR3 is TGTGCCAGCAGTTACCGGGACAGGGAGGTTGAAGCTTTCTTT. Its protein product is CASSYRDREVEAFF.

This chain joins TRBV3-1 and TRBJ1-2, with D perhaps TRBD1 (5 bases). V was trimmed by 1 base and J by 7 bases, leaving 13 bases between them. CDR1 is LGHDT, CDR2 YNNKEL, per germline (reference sequence). This CDR3 has 14 residues. CDR3 DNA: TGTGCCAGCAGCCAAGTGGAACGCGGGGCTGGCTACACCTTC. Protein sequence: CASSQVERGAGYTF.